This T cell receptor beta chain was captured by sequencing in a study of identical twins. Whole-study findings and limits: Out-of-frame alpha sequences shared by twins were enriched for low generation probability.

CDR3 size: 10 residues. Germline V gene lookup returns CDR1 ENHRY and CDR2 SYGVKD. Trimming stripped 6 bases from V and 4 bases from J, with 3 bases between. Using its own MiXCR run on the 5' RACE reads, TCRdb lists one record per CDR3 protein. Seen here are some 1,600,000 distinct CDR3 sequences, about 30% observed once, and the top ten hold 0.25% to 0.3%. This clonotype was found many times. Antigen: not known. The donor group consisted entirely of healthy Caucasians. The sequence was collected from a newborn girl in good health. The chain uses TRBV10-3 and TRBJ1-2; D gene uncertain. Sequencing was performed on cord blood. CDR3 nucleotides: TGTGCCATCAGGGGCTATGGCTACACCTTC. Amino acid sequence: CAIRGYGYTF.